This T cell receptor (beta chain) was captured by sequencing in a study of T cell repertoires in cytomegalovirus infection. TCRdb passed the reads through MiXCR, listing each CDR3 protein once. The sample carries hundreds of thousands of distinct CDR3 sequences, about a third recorded once. In this sample, this clonotype turned up many times. CDR3 length: 13 residues. Trimming shortened V by 5 bases and J by 8 bases, and 15 bases separated the two germline ends. Germline V gene lookup returns CDR1 SGHTA and CDR2 FQGNSA. This chain uses TRBV7-2 with TRBJ1-2; D might be TRBD1 (5 bases). Sequencing used PBMCs. The sequence was collected from a human donor in good health (CMV status not recorded). Some clones in this sample may be carry-over from other donors' samples. CDR3 bases: TGTGCCAGCAGCCCCGGACGGGGGGAAGGCTACACCTTC. Translated, it gives CASSPGRGEGYTF.